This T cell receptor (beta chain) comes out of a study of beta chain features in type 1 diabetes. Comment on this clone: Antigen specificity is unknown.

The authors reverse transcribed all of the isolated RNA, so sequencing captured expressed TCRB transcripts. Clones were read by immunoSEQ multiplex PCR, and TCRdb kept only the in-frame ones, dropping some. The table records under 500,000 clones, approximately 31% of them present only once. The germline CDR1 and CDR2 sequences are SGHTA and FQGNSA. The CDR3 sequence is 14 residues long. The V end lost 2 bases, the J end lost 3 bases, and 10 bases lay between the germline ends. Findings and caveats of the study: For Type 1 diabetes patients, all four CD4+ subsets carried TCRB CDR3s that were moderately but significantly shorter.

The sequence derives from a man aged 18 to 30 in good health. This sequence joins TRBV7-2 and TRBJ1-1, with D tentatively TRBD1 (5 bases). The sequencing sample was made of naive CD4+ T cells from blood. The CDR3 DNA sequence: TGTGCCAGCAGCTTACAGGGAGGGGACACTGAAGCTTTCTTT. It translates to CASSLQGGDTEAFF.